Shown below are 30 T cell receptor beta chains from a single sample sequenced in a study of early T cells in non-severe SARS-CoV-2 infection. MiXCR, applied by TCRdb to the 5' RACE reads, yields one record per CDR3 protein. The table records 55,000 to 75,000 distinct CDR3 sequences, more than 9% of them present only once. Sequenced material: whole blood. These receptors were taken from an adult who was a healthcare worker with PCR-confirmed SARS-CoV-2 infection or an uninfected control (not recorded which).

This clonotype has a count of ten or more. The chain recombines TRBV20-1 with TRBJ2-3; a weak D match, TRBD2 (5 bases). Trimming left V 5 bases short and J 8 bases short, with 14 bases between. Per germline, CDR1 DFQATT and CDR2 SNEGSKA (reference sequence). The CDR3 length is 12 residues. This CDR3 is CSAAPGGRTQYF. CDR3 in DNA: TGCAGTGCTGCCCCCGGAGGTCGTACGCAGTATTTT.

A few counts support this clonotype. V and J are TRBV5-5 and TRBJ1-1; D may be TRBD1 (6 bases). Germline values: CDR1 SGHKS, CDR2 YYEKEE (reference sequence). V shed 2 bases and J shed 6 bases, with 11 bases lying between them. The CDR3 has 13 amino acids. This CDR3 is CASSFIGGAEAFF. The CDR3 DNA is TGTGCCAGCAGCTTCATCGGGGGCGCTGAAGCTTTCTTT.

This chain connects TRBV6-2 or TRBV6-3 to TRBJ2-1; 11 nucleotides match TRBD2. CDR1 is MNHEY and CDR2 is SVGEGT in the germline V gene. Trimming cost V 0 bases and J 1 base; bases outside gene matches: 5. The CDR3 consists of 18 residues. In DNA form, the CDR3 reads TGTGCCAGCAGTTACTCGATCGCTAGCGGGGGGTCCTACAATGAGCAGTTCTTC. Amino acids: CASSYSIASGGSYNEQFF.

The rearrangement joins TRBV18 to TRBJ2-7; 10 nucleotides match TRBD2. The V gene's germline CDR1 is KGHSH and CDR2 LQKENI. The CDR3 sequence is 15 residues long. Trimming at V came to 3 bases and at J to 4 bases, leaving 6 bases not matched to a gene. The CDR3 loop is CASSPRLAGSYEQYF. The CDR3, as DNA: TGTGCCAGCTCACCTCGACTAGCGGGTAGTTACGAGCAGTACTTC.

The CDR3 is CSVVRAGGSDTQYF. CDR3 bases: TGCAGCGTTGTTAGGGCAGGGGGCTCAGATACGCAGTATTTT. The rearrangement links TRBV29-1 to TRBJ2-3; TRBD1 agrees at 8 bases. The V gene end was trimmed by 4 bases and the J gene end by 4 bases; junction bases not matched to a gene: 7. From germline, CDR1 is SQVTM and CDR2 ANQGSEA. The CDR3 covers 14 residues.

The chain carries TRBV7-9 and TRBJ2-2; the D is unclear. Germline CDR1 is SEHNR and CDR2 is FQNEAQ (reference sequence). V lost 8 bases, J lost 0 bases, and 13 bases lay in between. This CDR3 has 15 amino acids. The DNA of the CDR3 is TGTGCCAGCGATTATACCAACTCGAACACCGGGGAGCTGTTTTTT. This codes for CASDYTNSNTGELFF.

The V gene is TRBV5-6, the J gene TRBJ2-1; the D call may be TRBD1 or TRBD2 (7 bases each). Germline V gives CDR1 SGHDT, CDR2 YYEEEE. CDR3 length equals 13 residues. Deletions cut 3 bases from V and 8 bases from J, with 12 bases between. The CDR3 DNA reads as TGTGCCAGCAGCTCGACAGGGAGGGATGAGCAGTTCTTC. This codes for CASSSTGRDEQFF.

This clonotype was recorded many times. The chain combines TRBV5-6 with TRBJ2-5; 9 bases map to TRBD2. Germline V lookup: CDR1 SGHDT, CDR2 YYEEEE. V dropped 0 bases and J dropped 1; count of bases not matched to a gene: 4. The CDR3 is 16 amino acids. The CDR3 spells CASSLGIAGAQETQYF. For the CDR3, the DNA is TGTGCCAGCAGCTTGGGGATAGCGGGGGCCCAAGAGACCCAGTACTTC.

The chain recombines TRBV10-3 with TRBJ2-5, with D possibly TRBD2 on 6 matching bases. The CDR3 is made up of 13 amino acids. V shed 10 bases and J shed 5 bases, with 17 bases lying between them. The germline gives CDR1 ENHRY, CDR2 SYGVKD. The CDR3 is CATSGVLGETQYF. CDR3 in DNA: TGTGCCACCTCGGGGGTATTGGGGGAGACCCAGTACTTC.

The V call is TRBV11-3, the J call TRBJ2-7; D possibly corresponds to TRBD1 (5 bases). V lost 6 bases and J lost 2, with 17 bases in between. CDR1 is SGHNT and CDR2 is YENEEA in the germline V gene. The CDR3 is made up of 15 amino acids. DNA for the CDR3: TGTGCCAGCAGGATAACAGGAACGATGCCCTACGAGCAGTACTTC. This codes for CASRITGTMPYEQYF.

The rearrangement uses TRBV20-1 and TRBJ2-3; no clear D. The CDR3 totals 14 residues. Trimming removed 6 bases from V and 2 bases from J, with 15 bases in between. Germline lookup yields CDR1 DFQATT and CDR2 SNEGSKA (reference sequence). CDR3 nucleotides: TGCAGTGCCCCTCCGTGGCAGTCCACAGATACGCAGTATTTT. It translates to CSAPPWQSTDTQYF.

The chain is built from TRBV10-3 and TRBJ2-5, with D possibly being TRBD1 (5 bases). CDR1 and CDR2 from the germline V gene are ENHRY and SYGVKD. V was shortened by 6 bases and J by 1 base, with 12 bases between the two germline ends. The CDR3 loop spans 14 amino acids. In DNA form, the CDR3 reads TGTGCCATCAGCTGGACACCTGGCCAAGAGACCCAGTACTTC. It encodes CAISWTPGQETQYF.

The CDR3 region has the DNA TGTGCCACCAGCAGAGATCTGGGTAGCGGGGGGGATTACAATGAGCAGTTCTTC. The encoded protein is CATSRDLGSGGDYNEQFF. The V gene is TRBV15, the J gene TRBJ2-1, with 11 nucleotides matching TRBD2. The V gene's germline CDR1 is LNHNV and CDR2 YYDKDF (reference sequence). The CDR3 contains 18 residues. V dropped 0 bases and J dropped 4; count of bases not matched to a gene: 8.

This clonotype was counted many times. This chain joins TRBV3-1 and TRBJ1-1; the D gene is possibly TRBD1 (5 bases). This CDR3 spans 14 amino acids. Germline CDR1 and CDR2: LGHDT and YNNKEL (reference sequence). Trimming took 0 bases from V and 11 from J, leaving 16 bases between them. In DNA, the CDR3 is TGTGCCAGCAGCCAAGATAGTTCCTTCAGGGCCGCTTTCTTT. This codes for CASSQDSSFRAAFF.

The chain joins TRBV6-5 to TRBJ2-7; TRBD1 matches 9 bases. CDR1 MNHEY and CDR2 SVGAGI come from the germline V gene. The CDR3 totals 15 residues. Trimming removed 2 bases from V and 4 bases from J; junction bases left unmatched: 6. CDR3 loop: CASSYARQGGYEQYF. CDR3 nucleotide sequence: TGTGCCAGCAGTTACGCCCGACAGGGGGGGTACGAGCAGTACTTC.

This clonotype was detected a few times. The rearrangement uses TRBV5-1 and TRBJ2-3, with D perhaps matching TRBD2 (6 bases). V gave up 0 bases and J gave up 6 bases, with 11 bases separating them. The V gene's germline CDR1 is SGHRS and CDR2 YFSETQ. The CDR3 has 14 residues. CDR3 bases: TGCGCCAGCAGCTTGGACCCGGGACTCGATACGCAGTATTTT. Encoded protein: CASSLDPGLDTQYF.

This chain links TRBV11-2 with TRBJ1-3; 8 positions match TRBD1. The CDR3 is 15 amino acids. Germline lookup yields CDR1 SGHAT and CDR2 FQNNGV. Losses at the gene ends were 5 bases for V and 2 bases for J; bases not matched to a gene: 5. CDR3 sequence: CASSRTGSAGNTIYF. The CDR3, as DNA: TGTGCCAGCAGCCGGACAGGGTCAGCTGGAAACACCATATATTTT. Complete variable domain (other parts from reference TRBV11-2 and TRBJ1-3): EAGVAQSPRYKIIEKRQSVAFWCNPISGHATLYWYQQILGQGPKLLIQFQNNGVVDDSQLPKDRFSAERLKGVDSTLKIQPAKLEDSAVYLCASSRTGSAGNTIYFGEGSWLTVV.

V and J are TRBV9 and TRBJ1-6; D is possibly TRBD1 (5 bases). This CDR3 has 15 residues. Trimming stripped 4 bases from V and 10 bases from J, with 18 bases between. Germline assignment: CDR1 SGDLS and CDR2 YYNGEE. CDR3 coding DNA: TGTGCCAGCAGCCCTAAAGCAAGGGGCGAATCACCCCTCCACTTT. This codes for CASSPKARGESPLHF. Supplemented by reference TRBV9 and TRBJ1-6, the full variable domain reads DSGVTQTPKHLITATGQRVTLRCSPRSGDLSVYWYQQSLDQGLQFLIQYYNGEERAKGNILERFSAQQFPDLHSELNLSSLELGDSALYFCASSPKARGESPLHFGNGTRLTVT.

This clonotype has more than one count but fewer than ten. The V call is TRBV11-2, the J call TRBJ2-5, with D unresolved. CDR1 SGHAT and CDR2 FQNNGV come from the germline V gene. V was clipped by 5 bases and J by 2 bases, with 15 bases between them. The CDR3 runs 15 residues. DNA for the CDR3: TGTGCCAGCAGCCTACGGCAGCCGGTACAAGAGACCCAGTACTTC. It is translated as CASSLRQPVQETQYF.

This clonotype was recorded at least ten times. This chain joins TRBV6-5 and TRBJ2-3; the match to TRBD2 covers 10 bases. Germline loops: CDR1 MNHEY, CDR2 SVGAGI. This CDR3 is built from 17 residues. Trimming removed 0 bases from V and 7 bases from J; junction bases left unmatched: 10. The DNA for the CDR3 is TGTGCCAGCAGTTACTCGACAAGAGCGGGGGGGTTTAATACGCAGTATTTT. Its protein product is CASSYSTRAGGFNTQYF.

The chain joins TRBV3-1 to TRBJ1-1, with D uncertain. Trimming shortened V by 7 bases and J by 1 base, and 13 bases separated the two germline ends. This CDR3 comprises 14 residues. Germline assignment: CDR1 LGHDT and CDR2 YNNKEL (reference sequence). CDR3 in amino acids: CASTRVSSNTEAFF. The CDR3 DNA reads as TGTGCCAGCACCCGAGTTTCTTCGAACACTGAAGCTTTCTTT.

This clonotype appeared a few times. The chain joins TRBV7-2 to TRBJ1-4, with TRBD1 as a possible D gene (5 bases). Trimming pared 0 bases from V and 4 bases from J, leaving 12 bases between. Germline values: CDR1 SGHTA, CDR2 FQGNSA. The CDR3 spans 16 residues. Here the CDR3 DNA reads TGTGCCAGCAGCTTAGCGCCTTCAGGGAATAATGAAAAACTGTTTTTT. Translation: CASSLAPSGNNEKLFF.

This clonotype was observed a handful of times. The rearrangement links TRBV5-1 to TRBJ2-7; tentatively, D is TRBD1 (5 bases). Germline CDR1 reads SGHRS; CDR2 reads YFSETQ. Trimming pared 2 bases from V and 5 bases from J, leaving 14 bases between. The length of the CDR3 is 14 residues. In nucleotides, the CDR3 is TGCGCCAGCAGCTTCTCGGCAGGGCTGGACGAGCAGTACTTC. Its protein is CASSFSAGLDEQYF.

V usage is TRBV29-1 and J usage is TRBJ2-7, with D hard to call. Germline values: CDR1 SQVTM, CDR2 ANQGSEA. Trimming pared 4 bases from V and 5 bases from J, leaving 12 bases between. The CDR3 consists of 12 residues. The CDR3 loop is CSVGVSLNEQYF. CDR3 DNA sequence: TGCAGCGTTGGTGTCAGTCTAAACGAGCAGTACTTC.

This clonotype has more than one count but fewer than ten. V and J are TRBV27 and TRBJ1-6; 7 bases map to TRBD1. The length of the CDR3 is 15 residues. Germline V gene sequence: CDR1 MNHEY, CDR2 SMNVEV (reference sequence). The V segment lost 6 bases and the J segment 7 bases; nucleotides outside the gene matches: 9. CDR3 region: CASRIDRVGNSPLHF. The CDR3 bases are TGTGCCAGCAGAATAGACAGGGTGGGAAATTCACCCCTCCACTTT.

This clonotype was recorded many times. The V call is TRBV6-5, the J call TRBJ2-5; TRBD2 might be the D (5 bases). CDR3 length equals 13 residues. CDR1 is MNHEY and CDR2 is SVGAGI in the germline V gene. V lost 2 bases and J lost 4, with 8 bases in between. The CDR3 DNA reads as TGTGCCAGCAGTTACGGGAGAGGAGAGACCCAGTACTTC. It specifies CASSYGRGETQYF.

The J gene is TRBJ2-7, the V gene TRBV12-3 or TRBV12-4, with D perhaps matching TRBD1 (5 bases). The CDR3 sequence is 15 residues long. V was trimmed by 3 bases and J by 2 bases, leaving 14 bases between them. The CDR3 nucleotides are TGTGCCAGCAGTTTTGCAGGGCAGACCACCTACGAGCAGTACTTC. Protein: CASSFAGQTTYEQYF.

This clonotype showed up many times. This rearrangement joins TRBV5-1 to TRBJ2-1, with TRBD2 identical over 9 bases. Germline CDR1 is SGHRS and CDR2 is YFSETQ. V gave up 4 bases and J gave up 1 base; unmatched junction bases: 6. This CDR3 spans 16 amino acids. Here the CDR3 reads CASSPVAGASYNEQFF. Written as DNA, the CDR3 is TGCGCCAGCAGCCCGGTAGCGGGGGCGTCCTACAATGAGCAGTTCTTC.

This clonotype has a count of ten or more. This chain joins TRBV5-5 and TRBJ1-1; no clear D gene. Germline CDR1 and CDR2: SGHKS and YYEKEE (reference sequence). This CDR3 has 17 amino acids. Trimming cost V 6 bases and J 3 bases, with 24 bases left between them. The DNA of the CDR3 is TGTGCCAGCACCCTTACCGGATTTGCCCCCCAGGACACTGAAGCTTTCTTT. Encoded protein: CASTLTGFAPQDTEAFF.

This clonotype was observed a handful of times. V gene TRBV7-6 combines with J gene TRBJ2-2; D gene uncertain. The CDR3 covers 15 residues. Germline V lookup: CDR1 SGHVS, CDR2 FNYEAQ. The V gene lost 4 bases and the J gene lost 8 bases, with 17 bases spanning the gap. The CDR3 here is CASSSPPHRSGELFF. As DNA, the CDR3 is TGTGCCAGCAGCTCCCCCCCTCATAGATCTGGGGAGCTGTTTTTT.